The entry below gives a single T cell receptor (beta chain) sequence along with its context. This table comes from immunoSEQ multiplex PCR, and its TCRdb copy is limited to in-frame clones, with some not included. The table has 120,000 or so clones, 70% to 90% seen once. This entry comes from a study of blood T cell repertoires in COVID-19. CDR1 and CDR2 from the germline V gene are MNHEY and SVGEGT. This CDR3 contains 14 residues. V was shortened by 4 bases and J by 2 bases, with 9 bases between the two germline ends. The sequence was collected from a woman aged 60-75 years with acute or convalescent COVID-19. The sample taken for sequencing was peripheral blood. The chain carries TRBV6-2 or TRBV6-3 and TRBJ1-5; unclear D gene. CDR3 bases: TGTGCCAGCAGTTCCCCCCGGGGCAATCAGCCCCAGCATTTT. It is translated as CASSSPRGNQPQHF.